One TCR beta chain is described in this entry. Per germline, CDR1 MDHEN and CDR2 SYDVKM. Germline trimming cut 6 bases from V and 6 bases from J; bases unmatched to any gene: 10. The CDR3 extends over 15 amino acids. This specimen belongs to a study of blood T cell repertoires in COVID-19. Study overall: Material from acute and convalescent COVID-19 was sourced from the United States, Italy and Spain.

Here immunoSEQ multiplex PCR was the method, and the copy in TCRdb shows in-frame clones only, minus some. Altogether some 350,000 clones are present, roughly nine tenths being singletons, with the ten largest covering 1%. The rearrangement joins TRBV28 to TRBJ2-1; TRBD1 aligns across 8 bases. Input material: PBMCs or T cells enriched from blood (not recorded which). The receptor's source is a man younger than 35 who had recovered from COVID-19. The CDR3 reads CASSPHRGVRNEQFF. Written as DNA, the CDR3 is TGTGCCAGCAGCCCCCACAGGGGGGTTCGCAATGAGCAGTTCTTC.